This T cell receptor beta chain was found in a study of T cells in Graves' hyperthyroidism and ophthalmopathy. This clonotype was seen at least ten times. The V and J ends lost 5 bases and 3 bases respectively, with 6 bases between them. This CDR3 has 12 residues. The germline gives CDR1 SGHTA, CDR2 FQGTGA. Over 18 months, lack of ophthalmopathy progression marked Graves' hyperthyroidism as stable. Newly diagnosed hyperthyroidism, duration under 2 months, in patients aged 18 to 65. Amplified regions were TCR beta CDR3 sequences from RNA transcripts. The HTBI primer set served for first-round RT-PCR of the TCR CDR3. One entry per CDR3 protein, called by TCRdb with MiXCR from the multiplex PCR reads. The sample lists about 290,000 distinct CDR3 sequences, approximately 13% occurring once.

Sequencing used blood. This TCR derives from a woman aged 40 to 50 with Graves' hyperthyroidism. The rearrangement uses TRBV7-3 and TRBJ2-3; D remains unclear. The CDR3 sequence: CASSQNTDTQYF. CDR3 coding DNA: TGTGCCAGCAGCCAGAATACAGATACGCAGTATTTT.